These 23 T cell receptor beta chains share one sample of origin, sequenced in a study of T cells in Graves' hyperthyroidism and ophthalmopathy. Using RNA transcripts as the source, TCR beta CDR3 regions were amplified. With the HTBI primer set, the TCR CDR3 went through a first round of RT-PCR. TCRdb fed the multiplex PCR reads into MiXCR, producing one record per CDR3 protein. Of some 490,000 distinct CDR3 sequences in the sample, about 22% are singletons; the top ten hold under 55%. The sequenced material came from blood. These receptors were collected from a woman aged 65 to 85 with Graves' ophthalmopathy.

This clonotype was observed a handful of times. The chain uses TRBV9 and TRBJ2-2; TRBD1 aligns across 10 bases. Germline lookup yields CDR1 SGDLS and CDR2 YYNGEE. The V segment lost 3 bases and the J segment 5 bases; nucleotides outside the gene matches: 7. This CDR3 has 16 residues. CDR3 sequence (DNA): TGTGCCAGCAGCGCCGGGACAGGGGCGAGGACCGGGGAGCTGTTTTTT. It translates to CASSAGTGARTGELFF.

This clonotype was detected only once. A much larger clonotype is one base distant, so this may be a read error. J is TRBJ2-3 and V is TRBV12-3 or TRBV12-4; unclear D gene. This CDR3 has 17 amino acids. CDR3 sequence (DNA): TGTGCCAGCAGCACAAGTCCCGGCCCAACGAGATCGGATACGCGGTATTTT. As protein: CASSTSPGPTRSDTRYF.

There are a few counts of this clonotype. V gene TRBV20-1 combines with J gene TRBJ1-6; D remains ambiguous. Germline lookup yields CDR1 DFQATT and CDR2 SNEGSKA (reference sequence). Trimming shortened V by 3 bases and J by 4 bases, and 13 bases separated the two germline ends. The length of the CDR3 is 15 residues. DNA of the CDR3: TGCAGTGCTAGGGCTCCTGGGCCGTATAATTCACCCCTCCACTTT. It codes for CSARAPGPYNSPLHF.

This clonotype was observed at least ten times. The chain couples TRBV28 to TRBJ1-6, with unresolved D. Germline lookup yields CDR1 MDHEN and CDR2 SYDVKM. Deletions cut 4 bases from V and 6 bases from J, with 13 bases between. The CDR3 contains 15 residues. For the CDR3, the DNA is TGTGCCAGCAGTTCGTTTTCCATGTCTAATTCACCCCTCCACTTT. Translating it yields CASSSFSMSNSPLHF.

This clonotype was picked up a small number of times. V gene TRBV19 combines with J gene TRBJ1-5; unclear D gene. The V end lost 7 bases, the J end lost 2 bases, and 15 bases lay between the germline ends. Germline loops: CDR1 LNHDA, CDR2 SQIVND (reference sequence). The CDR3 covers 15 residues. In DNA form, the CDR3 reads TGTGCCAGTACCCCTGACGGTGGGGGCAATCAGCCCCAGCATTTT. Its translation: CASTPDGGGNQPQHF. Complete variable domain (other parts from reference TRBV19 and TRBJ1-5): DGGITQSPKYLFRKEGQNVTLSCEQNLNHDAMYWYRQDPGQGLRLIYYSQIVNDFQKGDIAEGYSVSREKKESFPLTVTSAQKNPTAFYLCASTPDGGGNQPQHFGDGTRLSIL.

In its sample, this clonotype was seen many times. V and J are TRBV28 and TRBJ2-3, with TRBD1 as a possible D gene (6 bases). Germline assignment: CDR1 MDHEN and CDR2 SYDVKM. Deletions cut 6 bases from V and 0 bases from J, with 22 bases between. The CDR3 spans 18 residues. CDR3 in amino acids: CASSDFGRGPASTDTQYF. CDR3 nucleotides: TGTGCCAGCAGCGACTTCGGCAGGGGACCCGCTAGCACAGATACGCAGTATTTT.

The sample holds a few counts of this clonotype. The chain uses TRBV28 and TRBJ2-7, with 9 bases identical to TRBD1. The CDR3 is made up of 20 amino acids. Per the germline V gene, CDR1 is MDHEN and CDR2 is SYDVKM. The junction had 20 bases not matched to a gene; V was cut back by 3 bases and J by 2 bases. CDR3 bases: TGTGCCAGCAGTTTCTCGTCCGGGACAGGGAGTCTAGGACCTGCCTACGAGCAGTACTTC. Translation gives CASSFSSGTGSLGPAYEQYF. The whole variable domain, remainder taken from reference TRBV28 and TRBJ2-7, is DVKVTQSSRYLVKRTGEKVFLECVQDMDHENMFWYRQDPGLGLRLIYFSYDVKMKEKGDIPEGYSVSREKKERFSLILESASTNQTSMYLCASSFSSGTGSLGPAYEQYFGPGTRLTVT.

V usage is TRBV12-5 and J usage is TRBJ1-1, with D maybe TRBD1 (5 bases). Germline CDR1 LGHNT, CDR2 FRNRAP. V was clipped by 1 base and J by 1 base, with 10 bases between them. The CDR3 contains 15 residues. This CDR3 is CASGLGGAGNTEAFF. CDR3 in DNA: TGTGCTAGTGGTTTGGGGGGCGCGGGGAACACTGAAGCTTTCTTT.

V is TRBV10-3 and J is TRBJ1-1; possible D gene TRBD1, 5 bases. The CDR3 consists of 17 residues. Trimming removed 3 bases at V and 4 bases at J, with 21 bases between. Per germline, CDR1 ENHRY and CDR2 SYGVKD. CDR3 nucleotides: TGTGCCATCAGTGAACTTTGGAGGGAGGGGTTCTGCACTGAAGCTTTCTTT. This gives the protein CAISELWREGFCTEAFF.

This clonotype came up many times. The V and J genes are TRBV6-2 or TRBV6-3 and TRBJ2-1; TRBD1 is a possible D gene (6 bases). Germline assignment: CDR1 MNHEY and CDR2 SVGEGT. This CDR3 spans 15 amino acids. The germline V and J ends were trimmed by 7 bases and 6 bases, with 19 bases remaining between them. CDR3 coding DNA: TGTGCCAGCACCAACGAGGACAGTATAATCAATGAGCAGTTCTTC. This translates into CASTNEDSIINEQFF.

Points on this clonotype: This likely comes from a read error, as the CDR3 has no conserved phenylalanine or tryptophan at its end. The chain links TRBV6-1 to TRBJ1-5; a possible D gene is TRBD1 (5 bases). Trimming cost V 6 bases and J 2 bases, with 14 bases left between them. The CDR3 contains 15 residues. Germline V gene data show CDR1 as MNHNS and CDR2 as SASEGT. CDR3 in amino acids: CASRPQGFGNQPQHL. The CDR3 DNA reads TGTGCCAGCAGACCCCAGGGTTTCGGCAATCAGCCCCAGCATCTT.

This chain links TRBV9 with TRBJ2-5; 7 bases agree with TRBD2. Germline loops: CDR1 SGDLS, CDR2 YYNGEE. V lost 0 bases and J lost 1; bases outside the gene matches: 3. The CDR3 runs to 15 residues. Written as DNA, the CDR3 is TGTGCCAGCAGCGTAGAGGCGGGAGTCCAAGAGACCCAGTACTTC. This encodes CASSVEAGVQETQYF.

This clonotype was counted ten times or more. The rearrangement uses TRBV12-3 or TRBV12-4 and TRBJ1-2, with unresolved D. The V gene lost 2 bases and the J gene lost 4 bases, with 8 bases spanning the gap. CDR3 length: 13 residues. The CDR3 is CASSLSTSYGYTF. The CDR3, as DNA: TGTGCCAGCAGTTTAAGTACCTCCTATGGCTACACCTTC.

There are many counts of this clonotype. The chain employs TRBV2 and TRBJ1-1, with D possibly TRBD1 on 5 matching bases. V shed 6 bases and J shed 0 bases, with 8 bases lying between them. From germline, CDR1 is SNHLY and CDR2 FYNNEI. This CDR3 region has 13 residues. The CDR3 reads CASRPGMNTEAFF. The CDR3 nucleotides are TGTGCCAGCAGGCCAGGGATGAACACTGAAGCTTTCTTT. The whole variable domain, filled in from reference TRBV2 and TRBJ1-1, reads EPEVTQTPSHQVTQMGQEVILRCVPISNHLYFYWYRQILGQKVEFLVSFYNNEISEKSEIFDDQFSVERPDGSNFTLKIRSTKLEDSAMYFCASRPGMNTEAFFGQGTRLTVV.

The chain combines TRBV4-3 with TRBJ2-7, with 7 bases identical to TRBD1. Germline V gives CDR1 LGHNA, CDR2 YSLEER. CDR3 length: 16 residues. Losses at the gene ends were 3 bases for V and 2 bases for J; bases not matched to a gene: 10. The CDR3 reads CASSHQTGQVPYEQYF. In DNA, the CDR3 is TGCGCCAGCAGCCACCAGACAGGGCAGGTCCCCTACGAGCAGTACTTC.

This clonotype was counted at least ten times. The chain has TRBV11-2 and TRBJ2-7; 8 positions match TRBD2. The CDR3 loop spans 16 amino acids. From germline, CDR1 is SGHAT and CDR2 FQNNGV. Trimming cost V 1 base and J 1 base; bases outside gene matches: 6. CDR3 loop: CASSLVASGLSYEQYF. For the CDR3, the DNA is TGTGCCAGCAGCTTAGTAGCTAGCGGGCTTTCCTACGAGCAGTACTTC.

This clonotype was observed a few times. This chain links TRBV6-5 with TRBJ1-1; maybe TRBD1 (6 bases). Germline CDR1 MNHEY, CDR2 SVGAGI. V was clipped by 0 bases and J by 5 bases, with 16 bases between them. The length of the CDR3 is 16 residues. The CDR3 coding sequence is TGTGCCAGCAGTTACTCGGGGGGGGGGGCGTGGACTGAAGCTTTCTTT. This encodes CASSYSGGGAWTEAFF.

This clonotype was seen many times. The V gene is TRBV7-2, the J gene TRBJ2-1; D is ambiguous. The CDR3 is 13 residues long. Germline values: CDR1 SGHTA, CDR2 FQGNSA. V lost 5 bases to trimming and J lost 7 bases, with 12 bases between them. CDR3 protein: CASSPGVWNEQFF. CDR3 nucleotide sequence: TGTGCCAGCAGCCCGGGTGTGTGGAATGAGCAGTTCTTC.

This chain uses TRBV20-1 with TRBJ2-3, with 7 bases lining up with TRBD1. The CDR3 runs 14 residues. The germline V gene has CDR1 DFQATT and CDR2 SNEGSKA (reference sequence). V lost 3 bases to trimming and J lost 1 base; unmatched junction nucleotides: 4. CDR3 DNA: TGCAGTGCTAGTATCGGACAGGGCACAGATACGCAGTATTTT. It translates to CSASIGQGTDTQYF.

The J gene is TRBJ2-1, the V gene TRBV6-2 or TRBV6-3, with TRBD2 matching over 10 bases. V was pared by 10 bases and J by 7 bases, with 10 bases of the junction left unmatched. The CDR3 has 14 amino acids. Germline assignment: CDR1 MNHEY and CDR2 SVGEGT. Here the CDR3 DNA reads TGTGCCAACAGACTAACTAGCGGGATGAATGAGCAGTTCTTC. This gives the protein CANRLTSGMNEQFF.

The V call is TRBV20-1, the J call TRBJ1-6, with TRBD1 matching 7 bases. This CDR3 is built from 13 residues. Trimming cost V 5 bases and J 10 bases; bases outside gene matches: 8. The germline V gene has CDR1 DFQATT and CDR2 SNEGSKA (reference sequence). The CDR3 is CSAGGSGGSPLHF. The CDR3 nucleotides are TGCAGTGCTGGTGGCTCAGGGGGATCACCCCTCCACTTT.

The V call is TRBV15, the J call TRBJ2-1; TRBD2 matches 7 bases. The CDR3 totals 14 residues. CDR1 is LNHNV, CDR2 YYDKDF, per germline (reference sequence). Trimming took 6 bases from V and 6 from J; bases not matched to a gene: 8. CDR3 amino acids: CATREMGGGNEQFF. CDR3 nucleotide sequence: TGTGCCACCAGAGAGATGGGGGGGGGCAATGAGCAGTTCTTC.

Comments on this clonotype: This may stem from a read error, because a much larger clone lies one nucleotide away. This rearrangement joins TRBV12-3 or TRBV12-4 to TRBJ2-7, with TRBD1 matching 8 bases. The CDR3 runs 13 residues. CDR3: CASRLGQGYGQYF. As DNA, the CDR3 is TGTGCCAGCAGGTTAGGACAGGGCTACGGGCAGTACTTC.